This TCR beta chain was observed in a study of blood T cells in healthy people across ages (dated by TCRdb to about 2015). In the study overall: Template switching captured roughly one uniquely barcoded TCR beta cDNA molecule per two T cells in model experiments. The study analyzed two additional independent replicas of 1 million unique cDNA reads from the same blood draw for two donors, one aged 18 to 29 and one aged 80 or older. To avoid experimental bias, donors of different ages were randomly spread across the sequencing lanes. Four age groups were formed from the donors: young (average approximately 15 years), middle-aged (approximately 41), aged (under 70) and long-lived (around 82). To track age-related changes in TCR beta repertoire diversity, the study relied on deep sequencing normalized with unique cDNA molecular identifiers.

From a lookup of the germline V gene (reference sequence), CDR1 and CDR2 are LNHDA and SQIVND. Cut back by 6 bases and 1 base, the V and J ends lie 12 bases apart. The CDR3 measures 14 amino acids from cysteine to phenylalanine. The sequence is cut down to CDR3 DNA, 42 bases in frame from base 1. The research as a whole found: Observed TCR beta diversity per million T cells fell roughly linearly with age, and a significant reduction was already apparent by age roughly 40. A strong correlation was found between observed TCR beta diversity and the percentage of naive T cells measured by flow cytometry. Bulk unsorted PBMC profiling prevented conclusive comparison of naive and antigen-experienced compartments. Compared with the aged group, more naive CD4+ T cells, fewer expanded clones and increased TCR diversity were shown by the long-lived group, suggesting age selection. Total diversity estimates from one million sequenced T cells were considered lower bounds and underestimates. Because the CMV infection status of the donors was unknown, age-related changes in expanded clonotypes may potentially have been confounded.

Remarks on this clonotype: Its cognate antigen has yet to be identified. No qualities accompany the bases; no much larger clone lies one base away.

Library preparation employed 5' RACE. The sample was run on an Illumina HiSeq 2500. A second 7 to 11 cycle PCR used a sample-barcoded 5' primer and a J-beta primer mix. Each TCR beta cDNA molecule received a unique molecular identifier from a template-switch 5' adaptor carrying 12 random nucleotides. Each sample yielded at least 3 million CDR3-containing paired-end reads. First-strand cDNA synthesis was performed from all RNA using the Mint cDNA synthesis kit, with priming by a TRBC-specific oligonucleotide. After uracil-DNA glycosylase treatment, a first 18-cycle PCR used universal primers M1SS and BC2_uni_R on all cDNA. In the original analysis: Normalization of each sample was performed by random selection of 1 million high-quality reads, each carrying a distinct molecular identifier. Instead of being binned into consensus sequences, reads that shared molecular identifiers were thrown out. CDR3 identification, clonotype clustering and error correction used MiTCR with a Q25 quality threshold and the strictest error-elimination algorithm. A nonparametric unseen species model using Euler transformation provided a lower-bound estimate of total TCR beta diversity. TCRdb trimmed the raw reads at Q25, called clones with MiXCR and kept productive beta chains. Rows with a matching CDR3 protein are joined into one entry that keeps the most common DNA and genes. The V and J calls and clone size come from TCRdb's table, not from the authors' own analysis. Present in this sample are 650,000 to 800,000 distinct CDR3 sequences, roughly 44% of which were seen just once. In total, the top ten clones hold roughly 19% of the sample.

Donors were 40 or so systemically healthy Caucasian individuals from Russia aged 6 to 90 years. Each donor gave around 9.9 milliliters of peripheral blood, collected into EDTA-treated Vacutainer tubes. PBMCs were isolated by Ficoll-Paque density-gradient centrifugation, with at least 6.5 million obtained per sample. Total RNA, at least 6 micrograms per sample, was extracted from PBMCs with Trizol reagent. For every donor, an aliquot of PBMCs went through flow cytometry to measure the percentages of naive CD45RAhigh/CD27high T cells. The sequenced sample was blood. This sequence uses TRBV19 and TRBJ1-2; TRBD1 is perhaps the D gene, given 5 matching bases. The TCR sequence derives from a man in his sixties in good health. The sequence in DNA is TGTGCCAGTAGCAGAGGGACCTTTAACTATGGCTACACCTTC. This translates into CASSRGTFNYGYTF.